Listed here are 20 T cell receptor beta chains from one sample, sequenced in a study of shared clonotypes between healthy human individuals. It was CD45RO-negative cells, positively selected for CCR7, that made up naive CD8 cells, with terminally differentiated effector memory CD45RA+ cells excluded. Sequencing used immunoSEQ multiplex PCR; TCRdb keeps in-frame clones, though not all of them. The sample consists of around 2,100,000 clones, roughly 94% of them appearing once. Sequencing was performed on naive CD8+ T cells sorted from blood. These receptors were obtained from a young man in good health.

The chain links TRBV13 to TRBJ2-1, with a possible D match to TRBD1 (6 bases). Germline V gives CDR1 PRHDT, CDR2 FYEKMQ (reference sequence). The CDR3 is made up of 15 amino acids. Trimming took 4 bases from V and 4 from J, leaving 14 bases between them. CDR3 sequence (DNA): TGTGCCAGCAGCTCATCGGAGGACAGTTACAATGAGCAGTTCTTC. Translated, it gives CASSSSEDSYNEQFF.

The chain carries TRBV29-1 and TRBJ2-5; TRBD1 agrees at 7 bases. V dropped 6 bases and J dropped 5; count of bases not matched to a gene: 6. Germline V gives CDR1 SQVTM, CDR2 ANQGSEA. This CDR3 comprises 12 residues. The CDR3 sequence: CSVSGTEETQYF. For the CDR3, the DNA is TGCAGCGTCTCCGGGACAGAGGAGACCCAGTACTTC. The full variable domain, rest sourced from reference TRBV29-1 and TRBJ2-5, is SAVISQKPSRDICQRGTSLTIQCQVDSQVTMMFWYRQQPGQSLTLIATANQGSEATYESGFVIDKFPISRPNLTFSTLTVSNMSPEDSSIYLCSVSGTEETQYFGPGTRLLVL.

The V gene is TRBV19, the J gene TRBJ1-1, with 11 positions matching TRBD1. The CDR3 contains 15 residues. Trimming cost V 2 bases and J 5 bases; bases outside gene matches: 4. Germline lookup yields CDR1 LNHDA and CDR2 SQIVND (reference sequence). The CDR3 here is CASSIIGTGGTEAFF. DNA of the CDR3: TGTGCCAGTAGTATAATTGGGACAGGGGGAACTGAAGCTTTCTTT.

This clone was observed once. The V gene is TRBV28, the J gene TRBJ2-2; D assignment may be TRBD1 or TRBD2 (5 bases each). This CDR3 is built from 15 residues. Trimming shortened V by 4 bases and J by 4 bases, and 13 bases separated the two germline ends. Germline-derived CDR1 and CDR2 are MDHEN and SYDVKM. As DNA, the CDR3 is TGTGCCAGCAGTTCCCCTGCAGGGACCACCGGGGAGCTGTTTTTT. This translates into CASSSPAGTTGELFF.

A remark on this clone: The same CDR3 can be traced to other DNA sequences in this sample. The CDR3, as DNA: TGTGCCAGCAGCTTAACAGGGGACTACGAGCAGTACTTC. Its translation: CASSLTGDYEQYF. The chain links TRBV7-9 to TRBJ2-7; 7 bases are a match to TRBD1. CDR1 and CDR2 from the germline V gene are SEHNR and FQNEAQ (reference sequence). The CDR3 consists of 13 residues. V was clipped by 2 bases and J by 3 bases; unmatched bases: 1.

The gene calls are TRBV10-2 and TRBJ2-1; weak D call: TRBD2 (5 bases). CDR3 length: 15 residues. Trimming stripped 4 bases from V and 6 bases from J, with 16 bases between. Germline assignment: CDR1 WSHSY and CDR2 SAAADI. The chain's CDR3 is CASSVATTSFNEQFF. The DNA for the CDR3 is TGCGCCAGCAGTGTAGCGACCACTTCGTTCAATGAGCAGTTCTTC.

The rearrangement uses TRBV29-1 and TRBJ1-2; 7 bases are shared with TRBD1. The germline V gene has CDR1 SQVTM and CDR2 ANQGSEA. The CDR3 is 13 amino acids. The trim removed 3 bases at V and 4 bases at J, leaving 5 bases unmatched. CDR3 sequence reads: CSVDDRESYGYTF. In DNA, the CDR3 is TGCAGCGTTGACGACAGGGAAAGCTATGGCTACACCTTC.

About this clone: This may come from a read error, since a much larger clone is one base off. The same CDR3 arises from other DNA sequences in this sample as well. This chain joins TRBV13 and TRBJ2-3; no reliable D call. Trimming pared 3 bases from V and 1 base from J, leaving 2 bases between. CDR1 and CDR2 from the germline V gene are PRHDT and FYEKMQ (reference sequence). The length of the CDR3 is 12 residues. CDR3 in amino acids: CASSFGTDTQYF. CDR3 bases: TGTGCCAGCAGCTTCGGCACAGATACGCAGTATTTT.

The gene calls are TRBV5-5 and TRBJ2-5; D gene unclear. Trimming left V 2 bases short and J 5 bases short, with 13 bases between. The CDR3 loop spans 14 amino acids. The germline CDR1 and CDR2 sequences are SGHKS and YYEKEE (reference sequence). CDR3 DNA: TGTGCCAGCAGCTTAGCTTACGGTTGGGAGACCCAGTACTTC. Translated: CASSLAYGWETQYF.

Concerning this clone: The sample carries other DNA sequences with the same CDR3. The chain uses TRBV4-1 and TRBJ2-7; TRBD1 matches at 7 bases. V was clipped by 1 base and J by 0 bases; unmatched bases: 3. This CDR3 is 15 amino acids long. The germline gives CDR1 MGHRA, CDR2 YSYEKL. CDR3 in amino acids: CASSQVTGSSYEQYF. The CDR3 DNA follows: TGCGCCAGCAGCCAAGTGACAGGGAGCTCCTACGAGCAGTACTTC.

CDR3 loop: CAWSRSQWDTIYF. CDR3 DNA sequence: TGTGCCTGGAGTCGGTCACAGTGGGACACCATATATTTT. V is TRBV30 and J is TRBJ1-3; D gene ambiguous. Germline lookup yields CDR1 GTSNPN and CDR2 SVGIG (reference sequence). The CDR3 runs 13 residues. V was cut by 2 bases and J by 8 bases, with 13 bases left in between.

Only one count was recorded for this clone. This chain uses TRBV7-8 with TRBJ2-1; the D gene could be TRBD1 or TRBD2 (5 bases each). CDR1 SGHVS and CDR2 FQNEAQ come from the germline V gene. CDR3 length: 14 residues. V was clipped by 0 bases and J by 6 bases, with 9 bases between them. This CDR3 is CASSLAGEGNEQFF. The CDR3 nucleotides are TGTGCCAGCAGCTTAGCGGGGGAAGGCAATGAGCAGTTCTTC.

This clone was observed a few times. The chain has TRBV10-2 and TRBJ1-6; the D gene is possibly TRBD1 (5 bases). V was pared by 2 bases and J by 8 bases, with 10 bases between. CDR3 length: 14 residues. The germline gives CDR1 WSHSY, CDR2 SAAADI. CDR3: CASSEGGVHSPLHF. The CDR3 DNA follows: TGCGCCAGCAGTGAGGGAGGGGTTCATTCACCCCTCCACTTT.

CDR3 amino acids: CASSYSGQREAFF. In nucleotides, the CDR3 is TGTGCCAGCAGTTATTCGGGACAGCGTGAAGCTTTCTTT. The chain carries TRBV6-6 and TRBJ1-1; 7 bases are a match to TRBD1. Germline V gene sequence: CDR1 MNHNY, CDR2 SVGAGI (reference sequence). V shed 3 bases and J 7 bases; nucleotides not matched to a gene: 5. This CDR3 has 13 amino acids.

The chain combines TRBV27 with TRBJ2-3, with a possible D match to TRBD2 (6 bases). Deletions cut 3 bases from V and 2 bases from J, with 12 bases between. There are 15 residues in the CDR3. Germline CDR1 and CDR2: MNHEY and SMNVEV (reference sequence). The CDR3 region is CASSFGTVNTDTQYF. CDR3 DNA sequence: TGTGCCAGCAGTTTCGGGACTGTCAACACAGATACGCAGTATTTT.

The gene calls are TRBV28 and TRBJ2-7; the match to TRBD1 covers 7 bases. Germline V CDR1 and CDR2: MDHEN, SYDVKM. Trimming at V came to 6 bases and at J to 2 bases, leaving 7 bases not matched to a gene. This CDR3 contains 14 residues. In DNA, the CDR3 is TGTGCCAGCAGCATACCGGGACAGACCTACGAGCAGTACTTC. Translating gives CASSIPGQTYEQYF.

V and J are TRBV5-4 and TRBJ2-3; the match to TRBD2 covers 7 bases. There are 16 residues in the CDR3. Germline-derived CDR1 and CDR2 are SGHNT and YYREEE (reference sequence). V shed 4 bases and J 2 bases; nucleotides not matched to a gene: 10. CDR3 bases: TGTGCCAGCAGCAACCCTCCGGGGGGTGTCACAGATACGCAGTATTTT. Encoded protein: CASSNPPGGVTDTQYF.

In the case of this clone: This specimen includes other DNA sequences encoding the same CDR3. The V call is TRBV30, the J call TRBJ2-7; TRBD2 matches at 7 bases. The CDR3 is made up of 14 amino acids. V shed 0 bases, J shed 3 bases, and the junction held 5 bases outside the gene matches. CDR1 and CDR2 from the germline V gene are GTSNPN and SVGIG (reference sequence). CDR3 residues: CAWSVRGGGYEQYF. The CDR3 DNA sequence: TGTGCCTGGAGTGTACGTGGGGGGGGCTACGAGCAGTACTTC.

The V gene is TRBV27, the J gene TRBJ2-2, with unresolved D. There are 15 residues in the CDR3. The germline CDR1 and CDR2 sequences are MNHEY and SMNVEV (reference sequence). With 4 bases removed from V and 4 bases from J, the gap between germline ends came to 13 bases. CDR3 DNA sequence: TGTGCCAGCAGTTGGAATAGCAGAACCACCGGGGAGCTGTTTTTT. It yields the protein CASSWNSRTTGELFF.

The V gene is TRBV10-3, the J gene TRBJ2-7; 11 positions agree with TRBD1. After removal of 2 bases from V and 7 bases from J, the junction contained 4 bases not matched to a gene. The CDR3 extends over 14 amino acids. CDR1 is ENHRY and CDR2 is SYGVKD in the germline V gene. CDR3: CAISEGQGASEQYF. The DNA of the CDR3 is TGTGCCATCAGTGAGGGACAGGGGGCTTCGGAGCAGTACTTC.